This note documents a single T cell receptor (beta chain) sequence. TCRdb analysed the RT-PCR reads with MiXCR anew, one entry per CDR3 protein. The data hold 200,000 to 250,000 distinct CDR3 sequences, with 13% to 15% observed a single time. CDR1 is SGHVS and CDR2 is FQNEAQ in the germline V gene. The CDR3 consists of 15 residues. The V gene lost 2 bases and the J gene lost 9 bases, with 19 bases spanning the gap. The data are from a study of patients and donors after allogeneic stem cell transplantation. The TCR comes from a human donor who was either an allogeneic HSCT recipient or a stem cell or donor lymphocyte infusion donor (not recorded which). It is not recorded whose cells these are; they may come from a transplant donor. Sequenced material: blood, either unsorted or a sorted T cell fraction (not recorded which). The chain employs TRBV7-8 and TRBJ1-2; D remains ambiguous. CDR3 bases: TGTGCCAGCAGCTTAACCTCATTTCCGGGTTGGAGCTACACCTTC. It yields the protein CASSLTSFPGWSYTF. Complete variable domain (other parts from reference TRBV7-8 and TRBJ1-2): GAGVSQSPRYKVAKRGQDVALRCDPISGHVSLFWYQQALGQGPEFLTYFQNEAQLDKSGLPSDRFFAERPEGSVSTLKIQRTQQEDSAVYLCASSLTSFPGWSYTFGSGTRLTVV.